The 26 T cell receptor beta chains given below trace back to one sample, sequenced in a study of identical twins. TCRdb itself ran the 5' RACE reads through MiXCR, one entry per CDR3 protein. Here the sample spans fewer than 800,000 distinct CDR3 sequences, around 7.5% being singletons. In addition, the sample was reused for a study of yellow fever vaccine responses in identical twins.

Sequencing input: PBMCs. Receptors originate from a woman aged 18 to 35 in good health.

This clonotype was seen more than once but under ten times. The gene calls are TRBV6-4 and TRBJ2-2, with no clear D. In germline, CDR1 is MRHNA, CDR2 SNTAGT. The CDR3 runs to 14 residues. Trimming removed 2 bases from V and 5 bases from J, with 9 bases in between. CDR3 DNA: TGTGCCAGCAGTGACAAAGGGCGGACCGGGGAGCTGTTTTTT. This translates into CASSDKGRTGELFF.

This clonotype was seen a handful of times. This sequence joins TRBV28 and TRBJ1-6; 7 bases map to TRBD1. Germline V gene sequence: CDR1 MDHEN, CDR2 SYDVKM. The CDR3 is made up of 18 amino acids. V lost 2 bases, J lost 5 bases, and 12 bases stayed unmatched. CDR3 in DNA: TGTGCCAGCAGTTTACCCCCCGCGACAGGGAGGAATAATTCACCCCTCCACTTT. Its protein is CASSLPPATGRNNSPLHF. The full variable domain, completed using reference TRBV28 and TRBJ1-6, is DVKVTQSSRYLVKRTGEKVFLECVQDMDHENMFWYRQDPGLGLRLIYFSYDVKMKEKGDIPEGYSVSREKKERFSLILESASTNQTSMYLCASSLPPATGRNNSPLHFGNGTRLTVT.

The chain employs TRBV4-2 and TRBJ2-1; no firm D call. Germline V lookup: CDR1 LGHNA, CDR2 YNFKEQ. V lost 0 bases and J lost 0, with 12 bases in between. This CDR3 is 17 amino acids long. CDR3: CASSQDLPSSSYNEQFF. The CDR3 DNA reads as TGTGCCAGCAGCCAAGATTTGCCCTCCAGCTCCTACAATGAGCAGTTCTTC.

In this sample, this clonotype turned up many times. The chain carries TRBV5-1 and TRBJ1-6, with unresolved D. The CDR3 runs to 13 residues. CDR1 and CDR2 (germline): SGHRS, YFSETQ. V lost 0 bases and J 9 bases, leaving 7 bases between the germline ends. CDR3 DNA: TGCGCCAGCAGCTTGGGCCTGACTTCACCCCTCCACTTT. The encoded protein is CASSLGLTSPLHF.

The rearrangement joins TRBV7-9 to TRBJ2-5, with D perhaps matching TRBD2 (5 bases). The CDR3 runs to 15 residues. The V and J ends lost 4 bases and 13 bases respectively, with 25 bases between them. From germline, CDR1 is SEHNR and CDR2 FQNEAQ (reference sequence). CDR3 DNA sequence: TGTGCCAGCAGCTCGACCCCCCGGACGATGGGAGAATGGTACTTC. Translating it yields CASSSTPRTMGEWYF.

The chain recombines TRBV28 with TRBJ1-2; D uncertain. The V end was cut by 6 bases, the J end by 5 bases, with 13 bases between. The V gene's germline CDR1 is MDHEN and CDR2 SYDVKM. The CDR3 consists of 13 residues. CDR3 region: CASSLGSVYGYTF. The DNA of the CDR3 is TGTGCCAGCAGCTTAGGGTCGGTATATGGCTACACCTTC.

This clonotype was seen ten or more times. The chain has TRBV11-3 and TRBJ1-1, with D perhaps TRBD1 (5 bases). The V end was cut by 5 bases, the J end by 1 base, with 5 bases between. Germline V gene lookup returns CDR1 SGHNT and CDR2 YENEEA. The CDR3 covers 12 residues. Here the CDR3 DNA reads TGTGCCAGCAGCGGACAGAACACTGAAGCTTTCTTT. Residues: CASSGQNTEAFF.

This rearrangement joins TRBV2 to TRBJ1-4; 8 bases are a match to TRBD1. The CDR3 extends over 14 amino acids. V gave up 3 bases and J gave up 8 bases; unmatched junction bases: 5. Per the germline V gene, CDR1 is SNHLY and CDR2 is FYNNEI. CDR3: CASSETGVREKLFF. Written as DNA, the CDR3 is TGTGCCAGCAGTGAGACAGGGGTTAGGGAAAAACTGTTTTTT.

This clonotype came up a few times. This chain connects TRBV2 to TRBJ2-1; tentative D call: TRBD1 (6 bases). The length of the CDR3 is 18 residues. Germline assignment: CDR1 SNHLY and CDR2 FYNNEI. Trimming shortened V by 6 bases and J by 4 bases, and 25 bases separated the two germline ends. CDR3 amino acids: CASSAGTTNRPGYNEQFF. The DNA for the CDR3 is TGTGCCAGCAGCGCCGGGACAACGAACCGGCCAGGATACAATGAGCAGTTCTTC.

The chain joins TRBV29-1 to TRBJ2-5; 13 bases match TRBD2. J gave up 1 base and V 6 bases, and 5 bases lay outside the gene matches. This CDR3 has 15 residues. Per germline, CDR1 SQVTM and CDR2 ANQGSEA. DNA for the CDR3: TGCAGCGTCGGACTAGCGGGGGACCTCCAAGAGACCCAGTACTTC. Translating it yields CSVGLAGDLQETQYF.

This chain joins TRBV4-1 and TRBJ1-1; 7 bases match TRBD1. V lost 1 base and J lost 7; bases outside the gene matches: 12. The CDR3 contains 16 residues. Germline CDR1 reads MGHRA; CDR2 reads YSYEKL. The CDR3 DNA follows: TGCGCCAGCAGCCAAGGGGTCGACAGGGCAAGGGATGAAGCTTTCTTT. It translates to CASSQGVDRARDEAFF.

This clonotype was recorded many times. CDR3 region: CSAQAQASPYEQYV. CDR3 sequence (DNA): TGCAGTGCTCAGGCACAGGCAAGTCCCTACGAGCAGTACGTC. The rearrangement links TRBV20-1 to TRBJ2-7, with D tentatively TRBD1 (5 bases). Trimming removed 5 bases at V and 2 bases at J, with 16 bases between. From germline, CDR1 is DFQATT and CDR2 SNEGSKA (reference sequence). The CDR3 sequence is 14 residues long.

This clonotype has only a few counts. The CDR3, as DNA: TGCGCCAGCAGCTTGGAGACGGGAAACACCGGGGAGCTGTTTTTT. It translates to CASSLETGNTGELFF. This chain joins TRBV5-1 and TRBJ2-2; a possible D gene is TRBD2 (5 bases). CDR3 length: 15 residues. The V end was cut by 0 bases, the J end by 2 bases, with 8 bases between. CDR1 is SGHRS, CDR2 YFSETQ, per germline.

This clonotype was seen repeatedly, ten times or more. The chain couples TRBV4-1 to TRBJ2-1; the D gene is possibly TRBD2 (5 bases). The CDR3 contains 15 residues. V was shortened by 4 bases and J by 5 bases, with 15 bases between the two germline ends. Germline V gene lookup returns CDR1 MGHRA and CDR2 YSYEKL. CDR3 sequence reads: CASSPTGGWDNEQFF. The CDR3 DNA follows: TGCGCCAGCAGCCCCACCGGCGGGTGGGACAATGAGCAGTTCTTC.

This clonotype was counted ten times or more. The chain combines TRBV5-1 with TRBJ2-2, with 10 bases fitting TRBD2. Germline CDR1 and CDR2: SGHRS and YFSETQ. Trimming removed 2 bases from V and 1 base from J; junction bases left unmatched: 5. The length of the CDR3 is 17 residues. The CDR3 spells CASSFLTSGKNTGELFF. As DNA, the CDR3 is TGCGCCAGCAGCTTTTTAACTAGCGGGAAGAACACCGGGGAGCTGTTTTTT.

This clonotype has a count of ten or more. The CDR3 sequence: CASRRPGSLYNEQFF. The CDR3 bases are TGTGCCAGCAGACGACCGGGAAGCCTTTACAATGAGCAGTTCTTC. The V call is TRBV28, the J call TRBJ2-1; maybe TRBD2 (5 bases). Trimming took off 6 bases at V and 4 bases at J, with 16 bases between the two ends. The CDR3 extends over 15 amino acids. Germline CDR1 reads MDHEN; CDR2 reads SYDVKM. The whole variable domain, filled in from reference TRBV28 and TRBJ2-1, reads DVKVTQSSRYLVKRTGEKVFLECVQDMDHENMFWYRQDPGLGLRLIYFSYDVKMKEKGDIPEGYSVSREKKERFSLILESASTNQTSMYLCASRRPGSLYNEQFFGPGTRLTVL.

The chain joins TRBV7-3 to TRBJ2-3; 8 bases agree with TRBD2. This CDR3 is built from 15 residues. The V gene end was trimmed by 2 bases and the J gene end by 4 bases; junction bases not matched to a gene: 5. Looked up from germline, CDR1 is SGHTA and CDR2 is FQGTGA. CDR3 in amino acids: CASSLGLAPADTQYF. CDR3 DNA sequence: TGTGCCAGCAGCTTAGGACTAGCCCCCGCAGATACGCAGTATTTT. Full variable domain (outside the CDR3, taken from reference TRBV7-3 and TRBJ2-3): GAGVSQTPSNKVTEKGKYVELRCDPISGHTALYWYRQSLGQGPEFLIYFQGTGAADDSGLPNDRFFAVRPEGSVSTLKIQRTERGDSAVYLCASSLGLAPADTQYFGPGTRLTVL.

This clonotype was counted between two and nine times. This sequence joins TRBV18 and TRBJ1-1, with D possibly matching TRBD1 (6 bases). The ends were cut back, 2 bases at V and 4 bases at J, with 17 bases in the middle. Germline loops: CDR1 KGHSH, CDR2 LQKENI. This CDR3 is 16 amino acids long. The DNA of the CDR3 is TGTGCCAGCTCACCAGCGTCATCGGGACACTTCACTGAAGCTTTCTTT. Translation: CASSPASSGHFTEAFF. Drawing the rest from reference TRBV18 and TRBJ1-1, the complete variable domain is NAGVMQNPRHLVRRRGQEARLRCSPMKGHSHVYWYRQLPEEGLKFMVYLQKENIIDESGMPKERFSAEFPKEGPSILRIQQVVRGDSAAYFCASSPASSGHFTEAFFGQGTRLTVV.

The V and J genes are TRBV2 and TRBJ1-5, with D perhaps TRBD1 (6 bases). Germline CDR1 is SNHLY and CDR2 is FYNNEI. This CDR3 contains 14 residues. Trimming left V 10 bases short and J 1 base short, with 14 bases between. The CDR3 DNA sequence: TGTGCCACAAACAGGGTTTTGAGCAATCAGCCCCAGCATTTT. Residues: CATNRVLSNQPQHF.

V usage is TRBV28 and J usage is TRBJ2-5, with D perhaps TRBD1 (6 bases). With 6 bases removed from V and 4 bases from J, the gap between germline ends came to 18 bases. The length of the CDR3 is 15 residues. From germline, CDR1 is MDHEN and CDR2 SYDVKM. This chain's CDR3 is CASSPVGGRSETQYF. The CDR3 nucleotides are TGTGCCAGCAGCCCTGTTGGGGGCCGGTCAGAGACCCAGTACTTC.

This clonotype came up many times. J is TRBJ2-2 and V is TRBV6-5; maybe TRBD1 (5 bases). The CDR3 has 14 residues. Trimming removed 2 bases from V and 6 bases from J, with 10 bases in between. Germline CDR1 and CDR2: MNHEY and SVGAGI. CDR3 sequence: CASSYRQGPGELFF. The CDR3 coding sequence is TGTGCCAGCAGTTACAGGCAGGGTCCCGGGGAGCTGTTTTTT.

This clonotype was counted many times. The chain is built from TRBV20-1 and TRBJ2-1; possibly TRBD1 for D (5 bases). This CDR3 has 12 amino acids. Germline CDR1 DFQATT, CDR2 SNEGSKA (reference sequence). The CDR3 DNA reads as TGCAGGGGTCAGGGATCCTACAATGAGCAGTTCTTC. It encodes CRGQGSYNEQFF.

This clonotype has only a few counts. The chain employs TRBV29-1 and TRBJ1-1; weak D call: TRBD1 (6 bases). The V and J ends lost 4 bases and 3 bases respectively, with 9 bases between them. The germline V gene has CDR1 SQVTM and CDR2 ANQGSEA. This CDR3 spans 12 amino acids. Here the CDR3 reads CSVGTDYTEAFF. Written as DNA, the CDR3 is TGCAGCGTTGGGACAGATTACACTGAAGCTTTCTTT.

This clonotype was detected a few times. J is TRBJ1-1 and V is TRBV10-3; tentatively, D is TRBD1 (6 bases). The germline gives CDR1 ENHRY, CDR2 SYGVKD. Trimming removed 10 bases at V and 1 base at J, with 10 bases between. The CDR3 is 12 residues long. The CDR3 nucleotides are TGTGCCACGACAGGTTCGAACACTGAAGCTTTCTTT. Its translation is CATTGSNTEAFF.

This clonotype was found many times. V is TRBV3-1 and J is TRBJ1-4; a weak D match, TRBD1 (6 bases). CDR1 is LGHDT, CDR2 YNNKEL, per germline (reference sequence). The CDR3 totals 15 residues. V shed 5 bases and J shed 9 bases, with 19 bases lying between them. CDR3 in DNA: TGTGCCAGCAGCACAAACAGGGCCGGGTCAAAAAAACTGTTTTTT. Residues: CASSTNRAGSKKLFF. Full variable domain (missing parts from reference TRBV3-1 and TRBJ1-4): DTAVSQTPKYLVTQMGNDKSIKCEQNLGHDTMYWYKQDSKKFLKIMFSYNNKELIINETVPNRFSPKSPDKAHLNLHINSLELGDSAVYFCASSTNRAGSKKLFFGSGTQLSVL.

This clonotype was found many times. The rearrangement uses TRBV6-1 and TRBJ2-4, with 12 bases aligning to TRBD2. CDR1 MNHNS and CDR2 SASEGT come from the germline V gene. This CDR3 is built from 14 residues. Trimming removed 6 bases from V and 8 bases from J; junction bases left unmatched: 5. The CDR3 nucleotides are TGTGCCAGCAGCCCGACTAGCGGGAGTGACATTCAGTACTTC. It is translated as CASSPTSGSDIQYF.